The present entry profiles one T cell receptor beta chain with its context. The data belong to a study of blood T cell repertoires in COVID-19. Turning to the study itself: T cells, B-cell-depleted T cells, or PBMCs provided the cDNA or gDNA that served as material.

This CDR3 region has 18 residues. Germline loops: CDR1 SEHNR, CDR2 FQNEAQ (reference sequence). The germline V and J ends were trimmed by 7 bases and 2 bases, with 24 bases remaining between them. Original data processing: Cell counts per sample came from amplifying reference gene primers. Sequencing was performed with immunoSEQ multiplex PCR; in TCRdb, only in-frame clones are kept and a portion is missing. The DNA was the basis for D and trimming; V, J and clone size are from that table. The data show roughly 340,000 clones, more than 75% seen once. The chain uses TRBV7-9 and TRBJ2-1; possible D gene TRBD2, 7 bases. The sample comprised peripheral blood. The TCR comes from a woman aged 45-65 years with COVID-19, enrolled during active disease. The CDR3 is CASISRGAVSGPYNEQFF. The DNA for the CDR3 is TGTGCCAGCATCAGTCGGGGGGCGGTTAGCGGTCCCTACAATGAGCAGTTCTTC.